These T cell receptor beta chains were read from a single sample in a study of shared clonotypes between healthy human individuals. The method was immunoSEQ multiplex PCR; TCRdb's version includes in-frame clones alone and lacks a portion of them. The sample lists about 2 million clones, roughly 94% occurring once. The sample was naive CD4+ T cells sorted from blood. The receptors derive from a man between 18 and 29 years old in good health. Each CDR3 is given with its conserved first and last residue. Each record gives: D gene, clone size, V gene, J gene, CDR3 protein, CDR3 DNA. A D gene is named only where the DNA matches it firmly. The size field is filled for only some rows; it gives once, few, many or a size class.

>NA|NA|TRBV5-1|TRBJ2-3
CASSPGATNTDTQYF
TGCGCCAGCAGCCCCGGGGCGACTAACACAGATACGCAGTATTTT
>NA|NA|TRBV6-5|TRBJ1-1
CASSSPKAPEAFF
TGTGCCAGCAGTTCTCCCAAGGCTCCTGAAGCTTTCTTT
>TRBD1|NA|TRBV10-3|TRBJ2-6
CAISAPGGSSGANVLTF
TGTGCCATCAGTGCGCCAGGGGGAAGCTCTGGGGCCAACGTCCTGACTTTC
>TRBD1|NA|TRBV29-1|TRBJ2-1
CSVRPGTDLVEQFF
TGCAGCGTTCGTCCCGGGACAGATTTGGTTGAGCAGTTCTTC
>TRBD2|NA|TRBV6-5|TRBJ2-7
CASSRTSGGEGQYF
TGTGCCAGCAGCAGGACTAGCGGGGGGGAGGGGCAGTACTTC
>NA|NA|TRBV15|TRBJ2-1
CATSSVLGGVEQFF
TGTGCCACCAGCAGCGTACTAGGCGGGGTTGAGCAGTTCTTC
>TRBD2|NA|TRBV5-8|TRBJ2-1
CASSLVLAGGNNEQFF
TGTGCCAGCAGCTTGGTCTTGGCGGGAGGGAACAATGAGCAGTTCTTC
>NA|NA|TRBV30|TRBJ2-5
CVGTQRGETQYF
TGTGTCGGAACCCAACGTGGGGAGACCCAGTACTTC
>NA|NA|TRBV9|TRBJ2-1
CASSISTVYNEQFF
TGTGCCAGCAGCATATCGACAGTGTACAATGAGCAGTTCTTC
>NA|few|TRBV5-1|TRBJ1-2
CASSLGPSGSYGYTF
TGCGCCAGCAGCCTGGGACCTTCAGGGAGCTATGGCTACACCTTC
>TRBD2|NA|TRBV5-1|TRBJ2-5
CASSTIRGLESETQYF
TGCGCCAGCAGCACTATTCGGGGACTAGAGTCTGAGACCCAGTACTTC
>NA|NA|TRBV9|TRBJ2-7
CASSPRQASGEQYF
TGTGCCAGCAGCCCACGACAGGCGTCAGGAGAGCAGTACTTC
>TRBD1|NA|TRBV30|TRBJ2-2
CACKQGASTGELFF
TGTGCCTGTAAACAGGGGGCGAGCACCGGGGAGCTGTTTTTT